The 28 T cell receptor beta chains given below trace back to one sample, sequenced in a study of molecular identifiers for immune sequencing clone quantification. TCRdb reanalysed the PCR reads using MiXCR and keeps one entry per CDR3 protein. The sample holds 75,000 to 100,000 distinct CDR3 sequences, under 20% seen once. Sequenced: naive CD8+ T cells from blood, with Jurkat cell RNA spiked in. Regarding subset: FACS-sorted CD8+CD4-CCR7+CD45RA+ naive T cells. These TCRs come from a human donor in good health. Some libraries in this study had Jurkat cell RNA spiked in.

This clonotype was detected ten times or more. The CDR3 DNA is TGTGCCAGTACCTCCAGGGGATGGAGGAACGATCGCACAGATACGCAGTATTTT. Translating it yields CASTSRGWRNDRTDTQYF. V usage is TRBV19 and J usage is TRBJ2-3; TRBD1 might be the D (6 bases). The CDR3 loop spans 18 amino acids. Germline V gene sequence: CDR1 LNHDA, CDR2 SQIVND (reference sequence). The V end was cut by 7 bases, the J end by 1 base, with 24 bases between.

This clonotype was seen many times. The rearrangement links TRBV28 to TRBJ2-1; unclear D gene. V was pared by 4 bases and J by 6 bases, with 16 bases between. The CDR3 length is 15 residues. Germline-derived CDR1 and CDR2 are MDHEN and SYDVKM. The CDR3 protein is CASSSSGGPSNEQFF. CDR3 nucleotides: TGTGCCAGCAGTTCGTCCGGTGGCCCAAGCAATGAGCAGTTCTTC.

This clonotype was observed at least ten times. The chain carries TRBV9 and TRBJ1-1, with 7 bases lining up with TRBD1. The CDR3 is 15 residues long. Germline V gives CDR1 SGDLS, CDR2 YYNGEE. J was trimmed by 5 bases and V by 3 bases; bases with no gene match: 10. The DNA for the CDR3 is TGTGCCAGCAGCGGATACGACAGGGCGGAAACTGAAGCTTTCTTT. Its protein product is CASSGYDRAETEAFF.

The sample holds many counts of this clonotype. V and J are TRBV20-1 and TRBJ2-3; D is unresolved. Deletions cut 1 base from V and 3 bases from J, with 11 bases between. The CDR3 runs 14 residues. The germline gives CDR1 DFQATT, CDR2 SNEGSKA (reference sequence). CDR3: CSARGGRVTDTQYF. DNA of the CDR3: TGCAGTGCTAGAGGTGGTAGGGTGACAGATACGCAGTATTTT.

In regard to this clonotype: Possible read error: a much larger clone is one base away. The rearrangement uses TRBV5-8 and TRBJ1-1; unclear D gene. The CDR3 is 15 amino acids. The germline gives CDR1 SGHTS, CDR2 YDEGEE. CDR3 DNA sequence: TGTGCCGGCAGCTCCGGACGGCGAATGAACACTGAAGCTTTCTTT. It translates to CAGSSGRRMNTEAFF.

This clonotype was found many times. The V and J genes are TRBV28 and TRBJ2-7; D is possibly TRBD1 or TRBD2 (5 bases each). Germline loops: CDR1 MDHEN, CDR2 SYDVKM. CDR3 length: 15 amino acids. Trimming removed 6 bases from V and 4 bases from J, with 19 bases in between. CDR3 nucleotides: TGTGCCAGCAGGTGGGACCCTTCAGAGGAGTACGAGCAGTACTTC. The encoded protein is CASRWDPSEEYEQYF.

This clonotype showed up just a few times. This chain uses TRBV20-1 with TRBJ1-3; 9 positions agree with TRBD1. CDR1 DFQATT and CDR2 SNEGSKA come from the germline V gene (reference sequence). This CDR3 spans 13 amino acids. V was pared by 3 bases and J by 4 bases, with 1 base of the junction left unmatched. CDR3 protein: CSARDRGGNTIYF. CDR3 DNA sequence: TGCAGTGCTAGGGACAGGGGCGGAAACACCATATATTTT.

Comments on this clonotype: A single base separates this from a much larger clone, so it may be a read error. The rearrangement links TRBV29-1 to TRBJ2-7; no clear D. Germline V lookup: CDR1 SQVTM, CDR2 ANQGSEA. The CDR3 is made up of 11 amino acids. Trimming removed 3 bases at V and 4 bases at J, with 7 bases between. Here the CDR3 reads CSVDNRYEQYF. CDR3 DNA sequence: TGCAGCGTTGATAACCGTTACGAGCAGTACTTC.

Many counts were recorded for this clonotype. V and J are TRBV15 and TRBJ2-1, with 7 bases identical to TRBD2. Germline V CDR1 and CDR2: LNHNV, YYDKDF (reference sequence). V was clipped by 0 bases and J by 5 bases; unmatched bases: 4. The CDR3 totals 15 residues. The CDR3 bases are TGTGCCACCAGCAGAGACCTAGCGGAAAACAATGAGCAGTTCTTC. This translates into CATSRDLAENNEQFF.

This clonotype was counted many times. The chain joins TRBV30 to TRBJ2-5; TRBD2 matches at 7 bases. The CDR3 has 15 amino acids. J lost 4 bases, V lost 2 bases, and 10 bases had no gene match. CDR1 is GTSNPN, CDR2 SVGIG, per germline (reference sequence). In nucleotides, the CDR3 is TGTGCCTGGAGTCCCTACGGAGGGGAGGGAGAGACCCAGTACTTC. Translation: CAWSPYGGEGETQYF. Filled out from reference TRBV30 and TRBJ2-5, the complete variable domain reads SQTIHQWPATLVQPVGSPLSLECTVEGTSNPNLYWYRQAAGRGLQLLFYSVGIGQISSEVPQNLSASRPQDRQFILSSKKLLLSDSGFYLCAWSPYGGEGETQYFGPGTRLLVL.

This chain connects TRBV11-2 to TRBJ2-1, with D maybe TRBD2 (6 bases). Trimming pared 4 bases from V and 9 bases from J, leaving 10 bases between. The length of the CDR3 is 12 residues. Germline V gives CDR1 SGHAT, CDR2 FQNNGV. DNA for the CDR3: TGTGCCAGCAGCTCCATTAGCGGTGAGCAGTTCTTC. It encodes CASSSISGEQFF.

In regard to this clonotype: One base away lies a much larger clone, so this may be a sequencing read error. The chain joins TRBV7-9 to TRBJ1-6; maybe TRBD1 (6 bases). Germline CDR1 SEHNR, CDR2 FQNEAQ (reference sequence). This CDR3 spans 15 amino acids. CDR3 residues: CTSSSRQAVNSPLHF. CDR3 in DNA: TGTACCAGCAGCTCCAGACAGGCAGTTAATTCACCCCTCCACTTT.

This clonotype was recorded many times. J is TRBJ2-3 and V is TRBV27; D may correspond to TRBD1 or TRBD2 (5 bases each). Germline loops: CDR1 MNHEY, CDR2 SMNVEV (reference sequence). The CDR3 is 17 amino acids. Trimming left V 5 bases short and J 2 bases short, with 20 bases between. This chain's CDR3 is CASSGAAVRGVTDTQYF. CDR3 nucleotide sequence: TGTGCCAGCAGTGGGGCCGCGGTCCGGGGCGTCACAGATACGCAGTATTTT.

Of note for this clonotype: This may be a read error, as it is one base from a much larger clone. The CDR3 sequence: CASSPDNSYEQYF. For the CDR3, the DNA is TGTGCCAGCAGCCCGGACAACTCCTACGAGCAGTACTTC. V and J are TRBV12-3 or TRBV12-4 and TRBJ2-7, with D perhaps matching TRBD1 (5 bases). Trimming shortened V by 6 bases and J by 0 bases, and 9 bases separated the two germline ends. This CDR3 has 13 amino acids.

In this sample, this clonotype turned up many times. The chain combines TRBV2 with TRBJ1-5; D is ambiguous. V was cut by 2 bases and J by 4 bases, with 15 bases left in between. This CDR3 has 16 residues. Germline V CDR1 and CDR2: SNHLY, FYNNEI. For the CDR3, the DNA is TGTGCCAGCAGTGAAAATGACGATCTGGGAAATCAGCCCCAGCATTTT. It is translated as CASSENDDLGNQPQHF.

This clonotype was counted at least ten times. The CDR3 coding sequence is TGTGCCAGCAGCCCTTGGACAGGGAACACCGGGGAGCTGTTTTTT. Its translation is CASSPWTGNTGELFF. This chain links TRBV9 with TRBJ2-2; the match to TRBD1 covers 7 bases. Per the germline V gene, CDR1 is SGDLS and CDR2 is YYNGEE. The trim removed 4 bases at V and 1 base at J, leaving 4 bases unmatched. The length of the CDR3 is 15 residues. Based on the CDR3 plus reference TRBV9 and TRBJ2-2, the full variable domain is DSGVTQTPKHLITATGQRVTLRCSPRSGDLSVYWYQQSLDQGLQFLIQYYNGEERAKGNILERFSAQQFPDLHSELNLSSLELGDSALYFCASSPWTGNTGELFFGEGSRLTVL.

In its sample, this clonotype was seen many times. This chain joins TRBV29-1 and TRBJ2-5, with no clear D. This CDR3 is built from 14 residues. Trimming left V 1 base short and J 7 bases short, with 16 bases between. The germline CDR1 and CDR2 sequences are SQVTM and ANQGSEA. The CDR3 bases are TGCAGCGTTGAAGGGGGTCCGCCCCACGGGACCCAGTACTTC. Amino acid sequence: CSVEGGPPHGTQYF.

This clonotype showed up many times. CDR3 in DNA: TGTGCCAGCAGTTCGCGTCTAGGGCAGAACTACGAGCAGTACTTC. This translates into CASSSRLGQNYEQYF. The V gene is TRBV27, the J gene TRBJ2-7; D is unclear. Germline loops: CDR1 MNHEY, CDR2 SMNVEV (reference sequence). Trimming pared 4 bases from V and 3 bases from J, leaving 16 bases between. This CDR3 is built from 15 residues.

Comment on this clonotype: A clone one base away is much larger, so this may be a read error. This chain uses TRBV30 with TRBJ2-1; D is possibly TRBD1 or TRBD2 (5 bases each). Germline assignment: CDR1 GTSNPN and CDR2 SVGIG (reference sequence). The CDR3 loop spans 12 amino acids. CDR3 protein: CAWGDVYIEQFF. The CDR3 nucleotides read TGTGCCTGGGGGGACGTATACATTGAGCAGTTCTTC.

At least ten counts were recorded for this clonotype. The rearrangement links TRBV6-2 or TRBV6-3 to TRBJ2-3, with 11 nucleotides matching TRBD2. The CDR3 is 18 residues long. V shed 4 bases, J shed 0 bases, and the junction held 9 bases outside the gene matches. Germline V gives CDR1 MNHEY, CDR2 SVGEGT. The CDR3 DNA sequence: TGTGCCAGCAGTTTTAGCGGGGGGGCGAGACTTAGCACAGATACGCAGTATTTT. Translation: CASSFSGGARLSTDTQYF.

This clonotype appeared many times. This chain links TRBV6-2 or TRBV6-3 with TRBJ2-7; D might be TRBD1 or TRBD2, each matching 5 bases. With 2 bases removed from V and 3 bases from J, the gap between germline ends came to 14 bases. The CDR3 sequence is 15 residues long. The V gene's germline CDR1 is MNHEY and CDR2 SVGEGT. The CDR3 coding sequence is TGTGCCAGCAGTTACGGGACCGGACGAAACTACGAGCAGTACTTC. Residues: CASSYGTGRNYEQYF.

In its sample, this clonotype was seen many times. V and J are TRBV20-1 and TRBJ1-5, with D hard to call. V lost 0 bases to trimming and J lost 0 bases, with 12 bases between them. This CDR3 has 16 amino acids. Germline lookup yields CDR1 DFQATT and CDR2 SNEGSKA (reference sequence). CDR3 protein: CSARDFEGLSNQPQHF. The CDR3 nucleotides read TGCAGTGCTAGAGATTTTGAGGGTCTTAGCAATCAGCCCCAGCATTTT.

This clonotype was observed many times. The CDR3 region is CASSHLPGGRDTQYF. DNA for the CDR3: TGTGCCAGCAGCCATCTACCTGGGGGGAGAGATACGCAGTATTTT. The rearrangement joins TRBV27 to TRBJ2-3; D perhaps matches TRBD2 (6 bases). The CDR3 sequence is 15 residues long. Germline V gene sequence: CDR1 MNHEY, CDR2 SMNVEV (reference sequence). Trimming cost V 6 bases and J 5 bases, with 18 bases left between them.

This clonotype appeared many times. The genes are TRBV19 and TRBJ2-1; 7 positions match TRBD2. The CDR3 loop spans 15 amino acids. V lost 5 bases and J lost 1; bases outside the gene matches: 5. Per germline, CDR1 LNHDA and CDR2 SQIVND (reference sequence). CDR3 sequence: CASSQGGRSYNEQFF. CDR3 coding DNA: TGTGCCAGTAGTCAGGGCGGGAGATCCTACAATGAGCAGTTCTTC.

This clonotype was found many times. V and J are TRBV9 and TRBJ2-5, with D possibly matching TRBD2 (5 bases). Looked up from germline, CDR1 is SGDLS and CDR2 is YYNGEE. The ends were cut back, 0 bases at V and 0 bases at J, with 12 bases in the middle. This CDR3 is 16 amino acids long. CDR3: CASSVGSGGYQETQYF. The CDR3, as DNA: TGTGCCAGCAGCGTAGGGAGCGGTGGGTACCAAGAGACCCAGTACTTC.

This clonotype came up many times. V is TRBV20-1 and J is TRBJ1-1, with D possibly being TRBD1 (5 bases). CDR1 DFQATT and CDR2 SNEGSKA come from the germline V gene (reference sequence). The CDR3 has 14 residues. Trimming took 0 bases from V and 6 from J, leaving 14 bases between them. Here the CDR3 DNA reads TGCAGTGCTAGAGATGGGGCAGGGTACCCTGAAGCTTTCTTT. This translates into CSARDGAGYPEAFF.

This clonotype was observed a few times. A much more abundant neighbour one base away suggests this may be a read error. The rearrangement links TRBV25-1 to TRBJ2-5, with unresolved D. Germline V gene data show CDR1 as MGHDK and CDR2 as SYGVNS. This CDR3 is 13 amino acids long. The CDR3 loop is CASSGWGFETQHF. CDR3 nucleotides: TGTGCCAGCAGTGGATGGGGATTTGAGACCCAGCACTTC.

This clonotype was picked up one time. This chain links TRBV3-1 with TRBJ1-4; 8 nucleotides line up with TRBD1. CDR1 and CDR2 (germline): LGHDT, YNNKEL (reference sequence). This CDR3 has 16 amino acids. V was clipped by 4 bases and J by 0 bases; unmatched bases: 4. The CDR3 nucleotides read TGTGCCAGCAGCCTTGTGACAGGGGCAACTAATGAAAAACTGTTTTTT. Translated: CASSLVTGATNEKLFF.